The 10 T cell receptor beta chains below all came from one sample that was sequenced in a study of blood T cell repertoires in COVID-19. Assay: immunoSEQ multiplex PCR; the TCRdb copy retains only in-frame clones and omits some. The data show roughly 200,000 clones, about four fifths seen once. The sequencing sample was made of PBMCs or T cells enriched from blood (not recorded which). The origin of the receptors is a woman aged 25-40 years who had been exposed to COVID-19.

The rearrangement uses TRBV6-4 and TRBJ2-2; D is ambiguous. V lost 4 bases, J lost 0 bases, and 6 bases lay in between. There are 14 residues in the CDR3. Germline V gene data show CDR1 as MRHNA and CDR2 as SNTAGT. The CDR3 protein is CASSVSANTGELFF. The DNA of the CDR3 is TGTGCCAGCAGTGTGTCGGCGAACACCGGGGAGCTGTTTTTT.

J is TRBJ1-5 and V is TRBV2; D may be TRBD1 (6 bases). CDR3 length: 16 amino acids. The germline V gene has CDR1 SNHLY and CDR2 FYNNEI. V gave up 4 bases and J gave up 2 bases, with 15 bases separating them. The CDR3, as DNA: TGTGCCAGCAGTGCCCTGGGGGCAGGGGGCAATCAGCCCCAGCATTTT. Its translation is CASSALGAGGNQPQHF.

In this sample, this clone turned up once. The CDR3 spells CASSRGGREAKNIQYF. In nucleotides, the CDR3 is TGTGCCAGTAGTAGGGGTGGGAGAGAGGCCAAAAACATTCAGTACTTC. The chain recombines TRBV19 with TRBJ2-4, with a possible D match to TRBD2 (5 bases). V was cut by 4 bases and J by 1 base, with 14 bases left in between. This CDR3 has 16 amino acids. Germline V gives CDR1 LNHDA, CDR2 SQIVND (reference sequence).

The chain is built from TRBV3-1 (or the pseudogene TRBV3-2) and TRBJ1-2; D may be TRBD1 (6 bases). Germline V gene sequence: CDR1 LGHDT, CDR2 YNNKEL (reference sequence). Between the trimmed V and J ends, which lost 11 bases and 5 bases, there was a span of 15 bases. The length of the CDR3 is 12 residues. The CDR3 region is CASRGGEYGYTF. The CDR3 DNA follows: TGTGCCTCAAGAGGGGGGGAGTATGGCTACACCTTC.

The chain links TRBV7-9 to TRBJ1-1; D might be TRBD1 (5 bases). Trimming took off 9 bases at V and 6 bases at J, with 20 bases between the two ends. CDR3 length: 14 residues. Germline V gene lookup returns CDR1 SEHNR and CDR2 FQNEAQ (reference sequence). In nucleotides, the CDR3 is TGTGCCAGTGGTAGGAAAGGGGCCATGGCTGAAGCTTTCTTT. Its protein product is CASGRKGAMAEAFF. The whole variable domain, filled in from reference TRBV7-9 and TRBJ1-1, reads DTGVSQNPRHKITKRGQNVTFRCDPISEHNRLYWYRQTLGQGPEFLTYFQNEAQLEKSRLLSDRFSAERPKGSFSTLEIQRTEQGDSAMYLCASGRKGAMAEAFFGQGTRLTVV.

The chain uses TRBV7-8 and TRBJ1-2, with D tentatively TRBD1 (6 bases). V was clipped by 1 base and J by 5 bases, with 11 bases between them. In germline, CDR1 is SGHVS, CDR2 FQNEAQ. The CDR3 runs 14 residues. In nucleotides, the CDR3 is TGTGCCAGCAGCTTAGGAGGGGGTGGGTATGGCTACACCTTC. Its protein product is CASSLGGGGYGYTF.

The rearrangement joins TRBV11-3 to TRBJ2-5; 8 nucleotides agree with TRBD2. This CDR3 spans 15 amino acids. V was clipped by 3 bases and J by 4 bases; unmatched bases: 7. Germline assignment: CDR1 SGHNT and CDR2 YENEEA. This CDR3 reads CASSFRGGRAETQYF. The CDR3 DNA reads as TGTGCCAGCAGCTTCCGGGGGGGACGTGCAGAGACCCAGTACTTC.

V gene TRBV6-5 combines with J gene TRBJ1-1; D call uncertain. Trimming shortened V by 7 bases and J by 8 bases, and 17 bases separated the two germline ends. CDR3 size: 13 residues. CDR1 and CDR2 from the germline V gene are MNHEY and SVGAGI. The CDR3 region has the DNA TGTGCCAGCAATCCCTCGGGTTGGAGGGAAGCTTTCTTT. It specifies CASNPSGWREAFF.

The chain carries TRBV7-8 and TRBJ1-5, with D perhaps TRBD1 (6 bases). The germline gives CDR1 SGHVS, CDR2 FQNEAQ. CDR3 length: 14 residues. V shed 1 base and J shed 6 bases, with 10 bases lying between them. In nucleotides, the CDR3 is TGTGCCAGCAGCTTAGACAGGGAGCTTCAGCCCCAGCATTTT. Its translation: CASSLDRELQPQHF.

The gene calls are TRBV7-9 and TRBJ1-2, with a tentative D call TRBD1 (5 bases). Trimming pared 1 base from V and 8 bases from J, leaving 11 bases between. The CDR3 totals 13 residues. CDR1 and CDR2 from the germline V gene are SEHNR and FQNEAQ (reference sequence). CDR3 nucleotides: TGTGCCAGCAGCTTAGTGGCAGGGCACGGCTACACCTTC. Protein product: CASSLVAGHGYTF.